The clone carrying this T cell receptor beta chain was picked up a small number of times. No antigen is known for it. V gave up 4 bases and J gave up 8 bases; unmatched junction bases: 10. This CDR3 is 14 amino acids long. Germline V lookup: CDR1 SNHLY, CDR2 FYNNEI. This sample was included in a study of T cells in Graves' hyperthyroidism and ophthalmopathy. Study details: Before any treatment, at initial diagnosis, peripheral blood was collected.

Regarding the study as a whole: Peripheral blood also featured most of the thyroid clonotypes expanded above 0.001.

It was RNA transcripts that yielded the amplified TCR beta CDR3 regions. TCR CDR3 underwent first-round RT-PCR with the HTBI primer set. TCRdb re-derived calls from the multiplex PCR reads in MiXCR, one entry per CDR3 protein. This table has about 700,000 distinct CDR3 sequences, approximately 14% appearing once. The J gene is TRBJ2-5, the V gene TRBV2; TRBD2 aligns across 7 bases. The sequence was obtained from a woman under 30 with Graves' hyperthyroidism. Input material: blood. For the CDR3, the DNA is TGTGCCAGCAGTGGGGTGACTAGCCAAGTTACCCAGTACTTC. Translating gives CASSGVTSQVTQYF.